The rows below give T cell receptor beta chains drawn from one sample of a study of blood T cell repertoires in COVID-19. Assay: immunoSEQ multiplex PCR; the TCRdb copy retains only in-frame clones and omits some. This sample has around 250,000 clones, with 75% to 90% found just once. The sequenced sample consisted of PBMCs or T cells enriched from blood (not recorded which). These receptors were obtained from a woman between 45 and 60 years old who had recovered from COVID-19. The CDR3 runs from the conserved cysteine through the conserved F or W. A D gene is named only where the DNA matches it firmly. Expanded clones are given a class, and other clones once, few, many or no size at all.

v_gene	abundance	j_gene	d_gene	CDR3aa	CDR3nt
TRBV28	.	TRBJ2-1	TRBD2	CASSWTSGRVGNEQFF	TGTGCCAGCAGTTGGACTAGCGGGAGGGTGGGGAATGAGCAGTTCTTC
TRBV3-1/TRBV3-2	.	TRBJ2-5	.	CASSHRAAETQYF	TGTGCCAGCAGCCACCGCGCCGCGGAGACCCAGTACTTC
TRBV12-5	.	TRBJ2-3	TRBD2	CASGLDSEAGVDDTQYF	TGTGCTAGTGGTTTGGATTCGGAAGCGGGAGTAGATGATACGCAGTATTTT
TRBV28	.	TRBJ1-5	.	CASSSLRNQPQHF	TGTGCCAGCAGTTCCCTACGCAATCAGCCCCAGCATTTT
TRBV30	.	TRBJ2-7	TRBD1	CAWGGEGQGPYEQYF	TGTGCCTGGGGGGGGGAGGGACAGGGACCCTACGAGCAGTACTTC
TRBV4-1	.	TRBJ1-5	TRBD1	CASSQMGTSGQGSNQPQHF	TGCGCCAGCAGCCAAATGGGGACGAGCGGACAGGGGAGCAATCAGCCCCAGCATTTT
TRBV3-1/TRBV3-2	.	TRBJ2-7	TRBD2	CASSQVRLAGGPYEQYF	TGTGCCAGCAGCCAAGTGAGACTAGCGGGAGGACCCTACGAGCAGTACTTC
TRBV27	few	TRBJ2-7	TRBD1	CASKETGGYEQYF	TGTGCCAGCAAAGAGACAGGGGGGTACGAGCAGTACTTC
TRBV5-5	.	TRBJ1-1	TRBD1	CASSVGTGATEAFF	TGTGCCAGCAGCGTAGGGACAGGGGCGACTGAAGCTTTCTTT
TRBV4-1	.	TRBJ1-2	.	CASSQEGAGRYTF	TGCGCCAGCAGCCAAGAGGGGGCAGGCCGCTACACCTTC
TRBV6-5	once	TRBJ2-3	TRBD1	CASRLTGDATDTQYF	TGTGCCAGCAGGCTGACAGGGGATGCCACAGATACGCAGTATTTT
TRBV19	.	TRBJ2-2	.	CASTKYRETGTGELFF	TGTGCCAGTACCAAATACAGGGAAACTGGCACCGGGGAGCTGTTTTTT
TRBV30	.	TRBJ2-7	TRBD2	CAWSVGTGGEQYF	TGTGCCTGGAGTGTAGGGACGGGAGGCGAGCAGTACTTC
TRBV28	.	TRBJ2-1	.	CASSFFIAPSLGQFF	TGTGCCAGCAGTTTTTTTATCGCCCCGAGCCTCGGGCAGTTCTTC
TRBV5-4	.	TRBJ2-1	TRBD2	CASSYTTGLHNEQFF	TGTGCCAGCAGCTATACCACGGGACTACACAATGAGCAGTTCTTC
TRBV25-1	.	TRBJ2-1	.	CASSLGGGLEQFF	TGTGCCAGCTCCCTCGGAGGGGGCCTTGAGCAGTTCTTC
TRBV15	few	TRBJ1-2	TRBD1	CATSILGTDANYGYTF	TGTGCCACCAGCATCCTAGGGACAGACGCTAACTATGGCTACACCTTC
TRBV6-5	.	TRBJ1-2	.	CASMGAVGYTF	TGTGCCAGCATGGGGGCGGTTGGCTACACCTTC
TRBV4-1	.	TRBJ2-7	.	CARGKTVPGEQYF	TGCGCCAGGGGCAAAACCGTTCCTGGGGAGCAGTACTTC
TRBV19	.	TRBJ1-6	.	CASSPGGDSPLHF	TGTGCCAGTAGTCCCGGAGGGGATTCACCCCTCCACTTT
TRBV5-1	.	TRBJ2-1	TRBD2	CASSLSVLAGGKDEQFF	TGCGCCAGCAGCTTGAGCGTCCTAGCGGGAGGAAAGGATGAGCAGTTCTTC
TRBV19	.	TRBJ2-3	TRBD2	CATRGGRVFADTQYF	TGTGCCACTCGAGGTGGGAGGGTTTTCGCAGATACGCAGTATTTT
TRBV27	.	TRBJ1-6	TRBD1	CASSLEGQMNSPLHF	TGTGCCAGCAGTTTAGAGGGACAGATGAATTCACCCCTCCACTTT
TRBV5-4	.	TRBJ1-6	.	CASSLAGLNSPLHF	TGTGCCAGCAGCTTGGCGGGATTAAATTCACCCCTCCACTTT
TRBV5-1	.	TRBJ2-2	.	CASSLEGRTSGGELFF	TGCGCCAGCAGCCTTGAGGGCAGGACCTCCGGCGGGGAGCTGTTTTTT
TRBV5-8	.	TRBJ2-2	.	CASTEGANTGELFF	TGTGCCAGCACAGAGGGGGCGAACACCGGGGAGCTGTTTTTT
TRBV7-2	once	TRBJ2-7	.	CASSGTARDNEQYF	TGTGCCAGCAGCGGAACGGCGCGGGATAACGAGCAGTACTTC
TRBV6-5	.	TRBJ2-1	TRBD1	CASSFTGAEQFF	TGTGCCAGCAGTTTCACAGGGGCCGAGCAGTTCTTC
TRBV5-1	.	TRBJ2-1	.	CASSFQEDHNEQFF	TGCGCCAGCAGCTTTCAGGAGGACCACAATGAGCAGTTCTTC
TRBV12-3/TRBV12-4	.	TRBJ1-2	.	CASSRTANYGYTF	TGTGCCAGCAGTCGGACAGCTAACTATGGCTACACCTTC
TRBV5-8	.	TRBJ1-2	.	CASSLVGPGDGYTF	TGTGCCAGCAGCTTGGTAGGCCCGGGAGATGGCTACACCTTC
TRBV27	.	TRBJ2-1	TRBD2	CASTTETSGNYNEQFF	TGTGCCAGCACCACGGAGACTAGCGGGAACTACAATGAGCAGTTCTTC
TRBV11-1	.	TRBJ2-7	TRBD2	CASSLARGGIYEQYF	TGTGCCAGCAGCTTAGCTCGGGGAGGGATCTACGAGCAGTACTTC
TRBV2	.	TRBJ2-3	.	CASSPASADTQYF	TGTGCCAGCAGTCCCGCTAGCGCAGATACGCAGTATTTT
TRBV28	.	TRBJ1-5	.	CATLPNHQGISNQPQHF	TGTGCCACCCTCCCTAATCATCAGGGGATTAGCAATCAGCCCCAGCATTTT
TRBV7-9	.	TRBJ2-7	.	CASSFRGEQYF	TGTGCCAGCAGCTTTCGGGGCGAGCAGTACTTC
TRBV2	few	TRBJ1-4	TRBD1	CASSGRQGRNEKLFF	TGTGCCAGCAGCGGTCGACAGGGCCGTAATGAAAAACTGTTTTTT
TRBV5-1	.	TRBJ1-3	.	CASSLGVGSGNTIYF	TGCGCCAGCAGCTTGGGTGTCGGCTCTGGAAACACCATATATTTT
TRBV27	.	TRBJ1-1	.	CASSPGGIYTEAFF	TGTGCCAGCAGTCCCGGGGGGATCTACACTGAAGCTTTCTTT
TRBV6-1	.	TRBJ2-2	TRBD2	CASSAVGTSVFTGELFF	TGTGCCAGCAGTGCGGTAGGGACTAGCGTTTTCACCGGGGAGCTGTTTTTT
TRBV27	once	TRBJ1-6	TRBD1	CASSPGTGGSSGRPLHF	TGTGCCAGCAGTCCAGGGACAGGGGGCTCCTCAGGTCGCCCCCTCCACTTT
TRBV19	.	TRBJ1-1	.	CASWSVGNTEAFF	TGTGCCTCATGGTCCGTCGGGAACACTGAAGCTTTCTTT
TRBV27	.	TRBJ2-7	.	CASSLRQSYEQYF	TGTGCCAGCAGTTTAAGACAATCCTACGAGCAGTACTTC
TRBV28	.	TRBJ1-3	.	CASSLPYSGNTIYF	TGTGCCAGCAGTTTACCCTACTCTGGAAACACCATATATTTT
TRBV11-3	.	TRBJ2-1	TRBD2	CASWPPAGGYNEQFF	TGTGCCAGCTGGCCCCCTGCGGGAGGATACAATGAGCAGTTCTTC
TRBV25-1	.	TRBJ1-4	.	CASSETGRSNEKLFF	TGTGCCAGCAGTGAAACAGGACGGTCTAATGAAAAACTGTTTTTT
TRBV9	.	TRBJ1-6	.	CASSVDEGDNSPLHF	TGTGCCAGCAGCGTAGATGAAGGGGATAATTCACCCCTCCACTTT
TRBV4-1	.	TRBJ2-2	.	CASSLYDSTGELFF	TGCGCCAGCAGCCTATATGACAGCACCGGGGAGCTGTTTTTT
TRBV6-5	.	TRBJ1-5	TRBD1	CASSLGQGSNQPQHF	TGTGCCAGCAGTTTAGGACAGGGCAGCAATCAGCCCCAGCATTTT
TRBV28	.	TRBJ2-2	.	CASSLNTPTGELFF	TGTGCCAGCAGTTTAAACACCCCGACCGGGGAGCTGTTTTTT
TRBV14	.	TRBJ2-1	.	CASSQLGGSSYNEQFF	TGTGCCAGCAGCCAACTAGGGGGAAGCTCCTACAATGAGCAGTTCTTC
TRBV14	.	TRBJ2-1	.	CASSQDIRGGQFF	TGTGCCAGCAGCCAAGATATTAGGGGGGGGCAGTTCTTC
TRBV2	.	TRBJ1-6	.	CASSPDNSYNSPLHF	TGTGCCAGCAGTCCGGACAACTCCTATAATTCACCCCTCCACTTT